This T cell receptor (beta chain) was sequenced during a study of T cell responses to AZD1222 COVID-19 vaccine. Findings of the study overall: Clonal diversity was possibly underestimated, and white British individuals and females predominated among donors.

Notes on this clone: Its antigen is not identified.

Trimming took 4 bases from V and 4 from J, leaving 19 bases between them. CDR1 is LGHDT and CDR2 is YNNKEL in the germline V gene (reference sequence). This CDR3 spans 16 amino acids. Some clones are missing from TCRdb's copy, which holds only in-frame ones; the method was immunoSEQ multiplex PCR. The repertoire holds tens of thousands of clones, with roughly nine tenths as singletons. The gene calls are TRBV3-1 (or the pseudogene TRBV3-2) and TRBJ1-2; tentative D call: TRBD1 (6 bases). This receptor was identified in an adult who received the AZD1222 COVID-19 vaccine. This material consisted of peripheral blood, taken 28 days after the second AZD1222 dose. CDR3 in DNA: TGTGCCAGCAGCCTTAAACTCGGACAGCGGGGCTATGGCTACACCTTC. Amino acids: CASSLKLGQRGYGYTF.